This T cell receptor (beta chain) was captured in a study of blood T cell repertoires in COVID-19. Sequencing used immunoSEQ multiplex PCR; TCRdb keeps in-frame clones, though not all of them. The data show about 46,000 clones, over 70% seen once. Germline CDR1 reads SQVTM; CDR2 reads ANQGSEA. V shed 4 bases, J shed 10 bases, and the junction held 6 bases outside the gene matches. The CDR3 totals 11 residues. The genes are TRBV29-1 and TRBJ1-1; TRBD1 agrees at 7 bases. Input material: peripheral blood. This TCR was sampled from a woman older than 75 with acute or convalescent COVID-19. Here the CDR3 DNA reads TGCAGCGTTGGAACAGGGGATTTAGCTTTCTTT. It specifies CSVGTGDLAFF.